This T cell receptor beta chain appears in the sequencing data of a study of shared clonotypes between healthy human individuals (dated by TCRdb to about 2020). Background on the whole study: A couple of women and three men aged 18 to 49 years were included in the cohort. For each donor, three plates each were used for CD4 naive and CD4 memory, two plates were used for CD8 naive, and one plate was used for CD8 memory. To estimate repertoire size and how much clonotypes are shared between individuals, the study performed deep sequencing of blood TCR repertoires from about five healthy adults. Different laboratories and diverse techniques were used to prepare libraries and sequence TCR repertoires, to increase sequencing depth and limit assay-specific biases. Each donor's leukapheresis produced roughly between roughly 0.85 and 10 billion PBMCs. Findings and caveats that apply to the study as a whole: Even with the large sequencing depth, rarefaction of the sorted-subset datasets indicated that sequencing was incomplete. Pairwise subsampling led to the expectation that sequencing depth would affect the degree of clonotype sharing among donors. Sharing across several donors was observed for roughly 5.4% of naive CD4, less than 4% of naive CD8, about 2.3% of memory CD4, and around 0.42% of memory CD8 clonotypes. The genetic and exposure-history diversity represented was limited by the small number of donors. Higher generation probabilities were observed for clonotypes shared by all four sorted-subset donors than for non-shared clonotypes. Naive subsets generally had larger estimated clonotype richness than memory subsets. Sampling was limited to blood, and TCR repertoires in tissue likely differ from TCR repertoires in blood.

TCR CDR3 regions were amplified from genomic DNA by multiplex PCR using the deep immunoSEQ assay. Extracted genomic DNA from each cell subset was spread evenly across all wells of several immunoSEQ 96-well plates, with each plate serving as a replicate. Each replicate PCR for sorted subsets received roughly 0.2 ug genomic DNA, equal to tens of thousands of T cell genomes. Purified libraries were quantified with a Qubit 3.0 fluorometer, sized on a Bioanalyzer 2100, and re-quantified with the KAPA Library Quantification kit. A separate single-read 150-cycle Illumina NextSeq 550 flow cell was used to sequence each immunoSEQ 96-well plate. Turning to the authors' computational methods: Because the immunoSEQ output held only junctional sequences and lacked quality scores, the filtering could not match the filtering applied to full-length reads. Sequences were annotated with PyIR, a Python wrapper for IgBLAST v1.9, and V/J genes and CDR3 were assigned using IMGT germline references. Reads with weak V/J assignments (E-value above 1e-6), missing CDR3, stop codons, out-of-frame junctions, or ambiguous translated residues were removed. V3J clonotypes were defined as sequences sharing the same inferred V gene, J gene, and CDR3 amino acid sequence. Percentage overlap between repertoires was calculated by dividing the number of shared unique clonotypes by the size of the smaller repertoire. Three approaches were used to assess repertoire richness: RTK rarefaction, the Chao1 estimator, and Recon v2.1 estimates of unobserved clonotypes. For all TCRbeta clonotypes obtained by the gDNA method from four donors, generation probabilities were computed with OLGA. This immuneACCESS table, as held by TCRdb, lists in-frame sequences with V and J called but not all clones. Of the missing ones, under half trace to an unresolved V gene in checked studies; the others have no known cause. The DNA was the basis for D and trimming; V, J and clone size are from that table. Recorded for this sample are a few hundred thousand clones; roughly 84% of them occurred a single time. The ten largest make up around 15% of the sample.

This clone has a count of ten or more. Its antigen remains unidentified. No much larger clonotype is one base removed from it; base qualities were not supplied. The CDR3, from cysteine to phenylalanine, totals 15 residues. Only CDR3 DNA is held: 45 bases, read in frame from base 1. CDR1 and CDR2, looked up from the germline V gene, are SGHNT and YENEEA. The V end gives up 0 bases and the J end 3 bases, leaving 3 bases in the junction not matched to a gene. The donors were healthy, HIV-negative adults with no recently reported acute infections or vaccinations. Every donor was a Caucasian adult residing in Nashville, Tennessee, USA. CD8 memory samples combined magnetically selected CD45RO+ cells with CCR7-negative CD45RA+ effector memory (TemRA) cells. Blood was obtained by leukapheresis, after which PBMCs were separated by Ficoll-Histopaque density gradient centrifugation and cryopreserved in liquid nitrogen vapor phase. Analytical flow cytometry was used to check the purity and quantity of every magnetically sorted T cell population. From each sorted fraction, genomic DNA was isolated and quantified by UV absorbance on a Nanodrop 2000c.

Sequenced material: memory CD8+ T cells sorted from blood. The label giving this sample's cell subset or site can be read as: CD45RO+ cells pooled with CCR7-negative TemRA cells. The receptor was derived from a man between 18 and 35 years old in good health. The rearrangement joined TRBV11-3 to TRBJ1-2; 8 central nucleotides agree with TRBD1. The nucleotide sequence is TGTGCCAGCAGCTTAGATCGGACAGGGCACTATGGCTACACCTTC. This codes for CASSLDRTGHYGYTF.